One and the same sample provided the 21 T cell receptor beta chains below, sequenced in a study of blood T cell repertoires in COVID-19. Repertoires were generated with immunoSEQ multiplex PCR, while TCRdb's copy carries only in-frame clones and drops some. Of about 70,000 clones listed, 91% are singletons. The sequencing input was peripheral blood. The receptors come from a man aged 50-59 years with COVID-19, enrolled during active disease.

The rearrangement joins TRBV27 to TRBJ1-2, with D hard to call. CDR3 length equals 16 residues. Trimming pared 3 bases from V and 7 bases from J, leaving 21 bases between. The germline V gene has CDR1 MNHEY and CDR2 SMNVEV (reference sequence). The chain's CDR3 is CASSFTGGRGSRGYTF. The CDR3, as DNA: TGTGCCAGCAGTTTCACCGGCGGGAGAGGGAGCCGTGGCTACACCTTC.

The chain recombines TRBV19 with TRBJ2-5; 10 bases are a match to TRBD1. Per the germline V gene, CDR1 is LNHDA and CDR2 is SQIVND (reference sequence). This CDR3 has 15 residues. Unmatched junction bases numbered 10, after V lost 7 bases and J lost 5 bases. The CDR3 nucleotides read TGTGCCAGTACTCCCGGGACAGGGGTGGGGGAGACCCAGTACTTC. Its protein product is CASTPGTGVGETQYF.

This clone was seen more than once but under ten times. The chain links TRBV19 to TRBJ2-1; TRBD2 matches at 8 bases. Germline assignment: CDR1 LNHDA and CDR2 SQIVND (reference sequence). Losses at the gene ends were 1 base for V and 4 bases for J; bases not matched to a gene: 9. The CDR3 length is 17 residues. DNA for the CDR3: TGTGCCAGTAGTATAGGCTCAGCTAGCGGGCGGTACAATGAGCAGTTCTTC. Translated: CASSIGSASGRYNEQFF.

The gene calls are TRBV10-3 and TRBJ2-7, with 8 bases matching TRBD2. Trimming at V came to 3 bases and at J to 6 bases, leaving 10 bases not matched to a gene. The CDR3 has 15 residues. Germline values: CDR1 ENHRY, CDR2 SYGVKD. As DNA, the CDR3 is TGTGCCATCAGTGATACCCTAGCGGGCCGTGGCGAGCAGTACTTC. It yields the protein CAISDTLAGRGEQYF.

The chain employs TRBV11-2 and TRBJ1-4, with D hard to call. V was clipped by 0 bases and J by 4 bases, with 9 bases between them. This CDR3 spans 15 amino acids. Germline V gives CDR1 SGHAT, CDR2 FQNNGV. In DNA, the CDR3 is TGTGCCAGCAGCTTAGACGGTGGAGTTAATGAAAAACTGTTTTTT. As protein: CASSLDGGVNEKLFF.

The chain has TRBV11-2 and TRBJ2-1; 13 positions agree with TRBD2. The CDR3 consists of 15 residues. The V segment lost 5 bases and the J segment 8 bases; nucleotides outside the gene matches: 6. Germline assignment: CDR1 SGHAT and CDR2 FQNNGV. The CDR3 DNA sequence: TGTGCCAGCAGCCCCGGACTAGCGGGAGTGTATGAGCAGTTCTTC. Amino acids: CASSPGLAGVYEQFF.

The V and J genes are TRBV5-4 and TRBJ1-2; 11 bases are a match to TRBD1. There are 15 residues in the CDR3. The V gene end was trimmed by 1 base and the J gene end by 8 bases; junction bases not matched to a gene: 7. The germline V gene encodes CDR1 SGHNT and CDR2 YYREEE (reference sequence). As DNA, the CDR3 is TGTGCCAGCAGCTTGTCAGGACAGGGGGCGCAGGGCTACACCTTC. Its translation is CASSLSGQGAQGYTF.

The chain joins TRBV6-2 or TRBV6-3 to TRBJ2-7; 10 bases align to TRBD1. The CDR3 extends over 17 amino acids. Germline V gene data show CDR1 as MNHEY and CDR2 as SVGEGT. V dropped 6 bases and J dropped 7; count of bases not matched to a gene: 18. The CDR3 loop is CASSSFRSGTGVWEQYV. The DNA of the CDR3 is TGTGCCAGCAGCTCCTTCCGAAGCGGGACAGGGGTGTGGGAGCAGTACGTC.

In its sample, this clone was seen a few times. The CDR3 protein is CASSVKWANSPLHF. In DNA, the CDR3 is TGTGCCAGCAGCGTAAAGTGGGCAAATTCACCCCTCCACTTT. This rearrangement joins TRBV9 to TRBJ1-6; unclear D gene. Germline V gene lookup returns CDR1 SGDLS and CDR2 YYNGEE. With 1 base removed from V and 7 bases from J, the gap between germline ends came to 9 bases. The CDR3 contains 14 residues.

With respect to this clone: At one end the junction does not follow the germline gene, possibly because of a read error. The chain is built from TRBV6-5 and TRBJ2-3; the D gene is possibly TRBD1 (5 bases). CDR3 length equals 13 residues. Germline V CDR1 and CDR2: MNHEY, SVGAGI. CDR3 in DNA: TGTGCCAGCAGAAAAGACAGCAGAGATACGCAGTATTTT. This sequence encodes CASRKDSRDTQYF.

This rearrangement joins TRBV5-1 to TRBJ2-5, with D tentatively TRBD1 (6 bases). Germline V gene data show CDR1 as SGHRS and CDR2 as YFSETQ. V gave up 0 bases and J gave up 1 base, with 10 bases separating them. The CDR3 covers 15 residues. The DNA of the CDR3 is TGCGCCAGCAGCTTGGCTGACAGGATCCAAGAGACCCAGTACTTC. Amino acid sequence: CASSLADRIQETQYF.

For this clone: Germline and junction disagree at one end, which may indicate a read error. The CDR3 nucleotides are TGTGCCTGGAGTTTACAGGGCACCTACGTGCAGTACTTC. It translates to CAWSLQGTYVQYF. The chain has TRBV30 and TRBJ2-7; D is possibly TRBD1 (6 bases). CDR3 size: 13 residues. The germline V gene encodes CDR1 GTSNPN and CDR2 SVGIG (reference sequence).

This clone has only one observation. The chain carries TRBV6-5 and TRBJ2-2; D perhaps matches TRBD2 (6 bases). Deletions cut 6 bases from V and 8 bases from J, with 13 bases between. Germline lookup yields CDR1 MNHEY and CDR2 SVGAGI. The CDR3 spans 13 residues. The CDR3 DNA follows: TGTGCCAGCAGAGATAGGAGGGATGGGGAGCTGTTTTTT. Translating gives CASRDRRDGELFF.

V is TRBV7-9 and J is TRBJ1-4; D remains ambiguous. CDR1 and CDR2 (germline): SEHNR, FQNEAQ (reference sequence). The CDR3 contains 16 residues. V gave up 5 bases and J gave up 7 bases, with 20 bases separating them. DNA for the CDR3: TGTGCCAGCAGCCCCGAGGACCTTCCCGGGATTGAAAAACTGTTTTTT. Translation: CASSPEDLPGIEKLFF.

The table lists this clone with a few counts. This chain links TRBV5-1 with TRBJ2-1; TRBD1 aligns across 8 bases. The CDR3 length is 15 residues. The V and J ends lost 4 bases and 4 bases, in that order; junction bases with no gene match: 7. CDR1 SGHRS and CDR2 YFSETQ come from the germline V gene. CDR3: CASSPTGEGYNEQFF. DNA for the CDR3: TGCGCCAGCAGCCCGACAGGGGAAGGGTACAATGAGCAGTTCTTC.

The genes are TRBV23-1 and TRBJ1-1, with D possibly TRBD1 on 5 matching bases. Being an ORF, TRBV23-1 has a function that is uncertain. V gave up 0 bases and J gave up 0 bases, with 23 bases separating them. CDR3 length equals 20 residues. This CDR3 reads CASSQSRQLLRGPMNTEAFF. The CDR3 bases are TGCGCCAGCAGTCAATCGCGACAGCTACTAAGGGGTCCTATGAACACTGAAGCTTTCTTT.

The V gene is TRBV2, the J gene TRBJ1-1; D gene unclear. The CDR3 extends over 14 amino acids. The V gene's germline CDR1 is SNHLY and CDR2 FYNNEI. Trimming took off 10 bases at V and 3 bases at J, with 18 bases between the two ends. CDR3 nucleotide sequence: TGTGCCAATCAAGAGGCGGGAGAAGACACTGAAGCTTTCTTT. This codes for CANQEAGEDTEAFF.

V is TRBV7-9 and J is TRBJ2-6; D possibly corresponds to TRBD1 (5 bases). Trimming took off 5 bases at V and 0 bases at J, with 20 bases between the two ends. The CDR3 totals 19 residues. CDR1 and CDR2 (germline): SEHNR, FQNEAQ (reference sequence). The CDR3 nucleotides read TGTGCCAGCAGCAAGGGGCACGGTCCCCTCGACTCTGGGGCCAACGTCCTGACTTTC. It encodes CASSKGHGPLDSGANVLTF.

The J gene is TRBJ2-3, the V gene TRBV6-1; D remains ambiguous. Trimming removed 1 base from V and 2 bases from J, with 4 bases in between. The CDR3 loop spans 13 amino acids. Germline-derived CDR1 and CDR2 are MNHNS and SASEGT. CDR3 residues: CASSEDSTDTQYF. The CDR3 DNA reads TGTGCCAGCAGTGAAGACTCCACAGATACGCAGTATTTT.

In the case of this clone: Other DNA sequences in this sample translate to the same CDR3. The chain employs TRBV2 and TRBJ1-2; D might be TRBD1 (6 bases). Trimming stripped 7 bases from V and 6 bases from J, with 12 bases between. This CDR3 has 12 residues. The germline CDR1 and CDR2 sequences are SNHLY and FYNNEI. CDR3 protein: CASTRDTDGYTF. Written as DNA, the CDR3 is TGTGCCAGCACCCGGGACACGGATGGCTACACCTTC. Combining the CDR3 with reference TRBV2 and TRBJ1-2 gives the whole variable domain EPEVTQTPSHQVTQMGQEVILRCVPISNHLYFYWYRQILGQKVEFLVSFYNNEISEKSEIFDDQFSVERPDGSNFTLKIRSTKLEDSAMYFCASTRDTDGYTFGSGTRLTVV.

V and J are TRBV2 and TRBJ2-4; the D is unclear. Germline V gene data show CDR1 as SNHLY and CDR2 as FYNNEI. The CDR3 is 15 residues long. V was pared by 4 bases and J by 0 bases, with 10 bases between. CDR3 in DNA: TGTGCCAGCAGTGGCCGGGTTTTAGCCAAAAACATTCAGTACTTC. Amino acids: CASSGRVLAKNIQYF.